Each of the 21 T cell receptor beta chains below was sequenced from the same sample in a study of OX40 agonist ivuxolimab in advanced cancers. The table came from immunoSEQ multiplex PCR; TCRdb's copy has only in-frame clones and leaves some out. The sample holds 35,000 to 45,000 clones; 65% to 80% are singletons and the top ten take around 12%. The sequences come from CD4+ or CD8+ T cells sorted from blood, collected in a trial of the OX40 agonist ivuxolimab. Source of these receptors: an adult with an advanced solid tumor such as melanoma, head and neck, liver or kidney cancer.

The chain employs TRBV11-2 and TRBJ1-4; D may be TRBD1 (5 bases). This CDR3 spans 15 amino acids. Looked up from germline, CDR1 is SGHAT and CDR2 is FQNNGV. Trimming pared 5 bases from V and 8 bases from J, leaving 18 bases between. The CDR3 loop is CASSNRGARVEKLFF. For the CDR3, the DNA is TGTGCCAGCAGCAACCGGGGCGCGCGGGTAGAAAAACTGTTTTTT.

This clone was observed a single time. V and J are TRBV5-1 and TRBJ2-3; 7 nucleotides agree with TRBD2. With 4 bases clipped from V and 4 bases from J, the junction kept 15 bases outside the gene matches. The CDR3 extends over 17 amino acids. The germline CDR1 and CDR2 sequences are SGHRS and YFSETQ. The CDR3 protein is CASSPGSGMGGADTQYF. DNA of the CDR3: TGCGCCAGCAGCCCCGGCTCGGGGATGGGGGGGGCAGATACGCAGTATTTT.

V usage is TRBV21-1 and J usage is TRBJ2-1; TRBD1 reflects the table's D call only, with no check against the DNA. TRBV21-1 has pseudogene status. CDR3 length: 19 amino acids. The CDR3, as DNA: TGTGCCAGCAGCAAAGACAGGGTTCTAATAGCAAGCTTCTACAATGAGCAGTTCTTC. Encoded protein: CASSKDRVLIASFYNEQFF.

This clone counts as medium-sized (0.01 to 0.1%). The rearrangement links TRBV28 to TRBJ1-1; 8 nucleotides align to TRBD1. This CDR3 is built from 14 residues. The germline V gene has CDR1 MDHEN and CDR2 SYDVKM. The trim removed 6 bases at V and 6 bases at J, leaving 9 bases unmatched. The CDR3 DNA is TGTGCCAGCAGCCCCCCCCACAGGGGGGCTGAAGCTTTCTTT. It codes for CASSPPHRGAEAFF.

CDR3 amino acids: CASSLLRSQETQYF. DNA of the CDR3: TGTGCCAGCAGCTTACTCCGGTCTCAAGAGACCCAGTACTTC. The chain combines TRBV7-2 with TRBJ2-5; D gene ambiguous. V lost 2 bases and J lost 2, with 9 bases in between. There are 14 residues in the CDR3. CDR1 is SGHTA, CDR2 FQGNSA, per germline.

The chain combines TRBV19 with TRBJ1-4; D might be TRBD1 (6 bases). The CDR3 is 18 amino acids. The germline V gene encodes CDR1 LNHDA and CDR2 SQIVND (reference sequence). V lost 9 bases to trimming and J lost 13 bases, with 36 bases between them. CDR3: CARARGDIQGPLLAGLFF. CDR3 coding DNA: TGTGCCAGAGCAAGAGGGGATATACAGGGACCTCTCCTGGCCGGACTGTTTTTT.

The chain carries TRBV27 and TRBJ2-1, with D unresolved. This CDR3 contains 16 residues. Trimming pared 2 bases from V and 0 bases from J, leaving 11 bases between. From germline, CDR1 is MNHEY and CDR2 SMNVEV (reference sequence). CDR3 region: CASSLIPVSSYNEQFF. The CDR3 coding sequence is TGTGCCAGCAGTTTAATCCCAGTTAGCTCCTACAATGAGCAGTTCTTC.

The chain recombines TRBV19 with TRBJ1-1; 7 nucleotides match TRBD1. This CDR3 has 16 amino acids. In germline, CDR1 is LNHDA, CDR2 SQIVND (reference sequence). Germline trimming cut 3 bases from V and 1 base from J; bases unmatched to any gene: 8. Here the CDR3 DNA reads TGTGCCAGTAGTATCGGACAGGCCCGGGGGAACACTGAAGCTTTCTTT. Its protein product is CASSIGQARGNTEAFF.

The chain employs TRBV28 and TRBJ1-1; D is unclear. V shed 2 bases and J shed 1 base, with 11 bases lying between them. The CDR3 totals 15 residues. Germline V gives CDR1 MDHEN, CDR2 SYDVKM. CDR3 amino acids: CASSLVVATNTEAFF. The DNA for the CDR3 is TGTGCCAGCAGTTTAGTAGTGGCTACGAACACTGAAGCTTTCTTT.

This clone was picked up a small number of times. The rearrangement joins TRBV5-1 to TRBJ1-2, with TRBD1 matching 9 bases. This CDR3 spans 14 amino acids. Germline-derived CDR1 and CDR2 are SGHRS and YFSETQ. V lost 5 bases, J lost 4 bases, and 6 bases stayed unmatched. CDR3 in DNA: TGCGCCAGCAGTTCCGGGACAGGGACCTATGGCTACACCTTC. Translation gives CASSSGTGTYGYTF.

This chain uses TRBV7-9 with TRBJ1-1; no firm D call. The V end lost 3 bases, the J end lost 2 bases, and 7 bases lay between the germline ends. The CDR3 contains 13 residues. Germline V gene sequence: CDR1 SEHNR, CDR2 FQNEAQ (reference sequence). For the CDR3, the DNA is TGTGCCAGCAGCTTCCTGGTAAACACTGAAGCTTTCTTT. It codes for CASSFLVNTEAFF.

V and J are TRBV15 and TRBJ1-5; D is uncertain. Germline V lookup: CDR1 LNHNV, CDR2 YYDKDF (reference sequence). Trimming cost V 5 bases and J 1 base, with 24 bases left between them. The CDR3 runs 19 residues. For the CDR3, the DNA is TGTGCCACCAGCTCTAGGAGGGTTTCAACTCTCACCAGCAATCAGCCCCAGCATTTT. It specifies CATSSRRVSTLTSNQPQHF.

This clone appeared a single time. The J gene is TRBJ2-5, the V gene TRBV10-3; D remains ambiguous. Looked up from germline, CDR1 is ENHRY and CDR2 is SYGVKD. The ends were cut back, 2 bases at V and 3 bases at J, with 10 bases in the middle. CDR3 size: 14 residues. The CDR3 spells CAISEAGPKETQYF. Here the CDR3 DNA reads TGTGCCATCAGTGAGGCCGGGCCCAAAGAGACCCAGTACTTC.

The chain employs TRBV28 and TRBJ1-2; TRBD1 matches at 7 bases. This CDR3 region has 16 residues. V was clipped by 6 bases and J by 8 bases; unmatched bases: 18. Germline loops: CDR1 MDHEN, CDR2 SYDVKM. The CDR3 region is CASRSGGGGPGDGYTF. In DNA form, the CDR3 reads TGTGCCAGCAGATCGGGAGGAGGGGGCCCTGGGGACGGCTACACCTTC.

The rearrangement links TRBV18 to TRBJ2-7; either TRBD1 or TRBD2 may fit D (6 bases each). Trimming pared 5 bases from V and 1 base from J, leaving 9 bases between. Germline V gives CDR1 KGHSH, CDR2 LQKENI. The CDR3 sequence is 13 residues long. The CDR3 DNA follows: TGTGCCAGCTCAGCGGGACAATCCTACGAGCAGTACTTC. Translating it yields CASSAGQSYEQYF.

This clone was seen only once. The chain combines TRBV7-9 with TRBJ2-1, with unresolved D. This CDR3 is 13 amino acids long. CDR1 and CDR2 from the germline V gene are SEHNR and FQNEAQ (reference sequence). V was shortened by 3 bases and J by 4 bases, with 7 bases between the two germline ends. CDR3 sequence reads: CASSFVSYNEQFF. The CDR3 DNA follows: TGTGCCAGCAGCTTTGTCTCTTACAATGAGCAGTTCTTC.

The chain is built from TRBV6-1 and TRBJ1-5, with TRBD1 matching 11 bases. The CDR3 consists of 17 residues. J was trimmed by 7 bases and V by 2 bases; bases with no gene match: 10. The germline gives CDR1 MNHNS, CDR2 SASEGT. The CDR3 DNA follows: TGTGCCAGCAGTGAAAAATTGAGGACAGGGGGCCGGCAGCCCCAGCATTTT. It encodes CASSEKLRTGGRQPQHF.

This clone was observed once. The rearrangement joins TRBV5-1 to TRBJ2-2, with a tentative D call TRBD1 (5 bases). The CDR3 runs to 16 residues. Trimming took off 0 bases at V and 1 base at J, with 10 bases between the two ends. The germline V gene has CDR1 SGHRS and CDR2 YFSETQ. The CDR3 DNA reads TGCGCCAGCAGCTTGGAGGCAGGGTTGAACACCGGGGAGCTGTTTTTT. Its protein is CASSLEAGLNTGELFF.

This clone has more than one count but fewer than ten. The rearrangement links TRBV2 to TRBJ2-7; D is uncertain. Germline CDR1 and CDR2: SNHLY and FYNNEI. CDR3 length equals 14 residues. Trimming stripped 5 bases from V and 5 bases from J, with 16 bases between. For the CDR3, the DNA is TGTGCCAGCAGTACGTCCTGGAAGCTGGACGAGCAGTACTTC. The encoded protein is CASSTSWKLDEQYF.

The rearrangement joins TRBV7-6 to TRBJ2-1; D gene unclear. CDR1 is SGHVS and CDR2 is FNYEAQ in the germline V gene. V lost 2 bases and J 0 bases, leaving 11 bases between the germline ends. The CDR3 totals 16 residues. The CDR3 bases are TGTGCCAGCAGCTTAAATCCTAGGAGCTCCTACAATGAGCAGTTCTTC. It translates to CASSLNPRSSYNEQFF.

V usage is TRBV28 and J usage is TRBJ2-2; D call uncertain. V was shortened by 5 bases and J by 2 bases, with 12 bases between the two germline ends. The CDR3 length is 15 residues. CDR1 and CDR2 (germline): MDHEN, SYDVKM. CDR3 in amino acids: CASSPGQLNTGELFF. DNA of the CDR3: TGTGCCAGCAGTCCCGGTCAACTAAACACCGGGGAGCTGTTTTTT.